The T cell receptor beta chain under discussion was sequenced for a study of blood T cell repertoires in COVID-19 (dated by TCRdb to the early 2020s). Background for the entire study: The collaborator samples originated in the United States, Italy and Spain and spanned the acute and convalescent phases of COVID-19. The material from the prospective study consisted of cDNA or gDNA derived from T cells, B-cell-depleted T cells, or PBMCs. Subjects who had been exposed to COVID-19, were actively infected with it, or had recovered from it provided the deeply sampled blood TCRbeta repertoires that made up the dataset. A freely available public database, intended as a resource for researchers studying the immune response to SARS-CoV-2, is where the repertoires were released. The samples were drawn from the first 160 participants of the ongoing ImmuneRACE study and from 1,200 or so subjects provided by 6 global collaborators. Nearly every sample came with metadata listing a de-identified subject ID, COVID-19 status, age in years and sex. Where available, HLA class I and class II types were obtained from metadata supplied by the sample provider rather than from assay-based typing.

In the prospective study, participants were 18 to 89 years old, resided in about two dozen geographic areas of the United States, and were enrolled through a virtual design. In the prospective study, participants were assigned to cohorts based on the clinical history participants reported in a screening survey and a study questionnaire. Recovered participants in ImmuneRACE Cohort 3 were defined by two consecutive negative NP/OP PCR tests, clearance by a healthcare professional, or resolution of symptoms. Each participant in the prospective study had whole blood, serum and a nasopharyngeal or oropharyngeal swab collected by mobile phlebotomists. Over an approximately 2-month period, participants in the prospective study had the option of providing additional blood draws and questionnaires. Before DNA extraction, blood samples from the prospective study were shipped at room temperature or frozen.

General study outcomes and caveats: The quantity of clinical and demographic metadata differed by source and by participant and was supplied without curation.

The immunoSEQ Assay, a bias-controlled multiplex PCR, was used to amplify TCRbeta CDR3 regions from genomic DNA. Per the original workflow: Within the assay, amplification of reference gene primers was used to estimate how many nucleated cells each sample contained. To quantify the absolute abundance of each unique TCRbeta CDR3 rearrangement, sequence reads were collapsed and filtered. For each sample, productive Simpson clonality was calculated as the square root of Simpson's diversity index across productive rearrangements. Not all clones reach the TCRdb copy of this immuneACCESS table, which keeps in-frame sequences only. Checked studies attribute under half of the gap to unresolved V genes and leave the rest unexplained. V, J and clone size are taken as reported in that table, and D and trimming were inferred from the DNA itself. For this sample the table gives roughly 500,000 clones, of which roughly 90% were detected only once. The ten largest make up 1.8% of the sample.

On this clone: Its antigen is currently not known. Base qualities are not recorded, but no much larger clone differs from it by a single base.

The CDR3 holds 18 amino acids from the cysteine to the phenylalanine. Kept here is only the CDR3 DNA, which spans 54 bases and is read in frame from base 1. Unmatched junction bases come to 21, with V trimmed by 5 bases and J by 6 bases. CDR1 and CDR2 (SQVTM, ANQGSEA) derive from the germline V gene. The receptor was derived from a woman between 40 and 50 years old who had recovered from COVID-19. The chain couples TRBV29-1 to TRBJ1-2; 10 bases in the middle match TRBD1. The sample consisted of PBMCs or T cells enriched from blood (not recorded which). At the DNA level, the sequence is TGCAGCGTTCAAAAGGGGGGGACAGGGGCTTTTTCTGTCCATGGCTACACCTTC. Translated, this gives CSVQKGGTGAFSVHGYTF. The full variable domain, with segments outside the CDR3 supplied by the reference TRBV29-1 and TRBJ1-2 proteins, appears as SAVISQKPSRDICQRGTSLTIQCQVDSQVTMMFWYRQQPGQSLTLIATANQGSEATYESGFVIDKFPISRPNLTFSTLTVSNMSPEDSSIYLCSVQKGGTGAFSVHGYTFGSGTRLTVV.